This T cell receptor beta chain was profiled in a study of blood T cell repertoires in COVID-19. Study-level information: Donors in the United States, Italy and Spain gave samples during acute or convalescent COVID-19. PBMCs, B-cell-depleted T cells, or T cells were the source of the cDNA or gDNA that made up the material.

In the original workflow: For nucleated cells, counts were estimated from reference gene primer amplification. This table comes from immunoSEQ multiplex PCR, and its TCRdb copy is limited to in-frame clones, with some not included. V and J calls plus clone size are reproduced from that table; the DNA served to infer D and trimming. The table records some 300,000 clones, approximately 89% of them present only once. Germline loops: CDR1 MNHEY, CDR2 SMNVEV (reference sequence). Trimming removed 3 bases at V and 14 bases at J, with 11 bases between. This CDR3 is built from 12 residues. The source is a woman aged 25 to 39 who had recovered from COVID-19. The chain carries TRBV27 and TRBJ1-6, with D possibly matching TRBD1 (5 bases). The sample taken for sequencing was peripheral blood. CDR3 protein: CASSLAGGALHF. The CDR3 DNA follows: TGTGCCAGCAGTTTGGCTGGGGGGGCCCTCCACTTT.